The clone carrying this TCR beta chain was counted a single time. The table came from immunoSEQ multiplex PCR; TCRdb's copy has only in-frame clones and leaves some out. The profile shows around 53,000 clones, approximately 86% of them singletons. The germline gives CDR1 MNHEY, CDR2 SVGAGI. Trimming cost V 3 bases and J 4 bases; bases outside gene matches: 8. This CDR3 contains 15 residues. The data originate from a study of control samples from healthy donors and cancer patients. Material for sequencing was PBMCs. The chain is built from TRBV6-5 and TRBJ1-2, with 7 bases that match TRBD1. The receptor was derived from a woman in her forties or fifties with lung cancer. The DNA of the CDR3 is TGTGCCAGCAGTTATTACGGGACAGCAAGCTATGGCTACACCTTC. It translates to CASSYYGTASYGYTF.